Listed below are T cell receptor beta chains from one sample, sequenced in a study of CD4 T cells in relation to SARS-CoV-2 and coronaviruses. The assay was immunoSEQ multiplex PCR, and TCRdb's table has in-frame clones only and misses some. The sample carries roughly 17,000 clones, roughly 77% recorded once. The antigens these receptors bind are not known. Sequenced: CD4+ T cells from PBMCs, cultured in vitro. Receptors were obtained from a human donor in good health. The CDR3 runs from the conserved cysteine through the conserved F or W. A D gene is named only where the DNA matches it firmly. Size is stated for part of the rows, as once, few or many counts, or as a class when the clone is expanded.

j_gene: TRBJ2-3
abundance: NA
d_gene: TRBD2
v_gene: TRBV29-1
CDR3nt: TGCAGCGGGGGGCGGGAGGGACTAAACACAGATACGCAGTATTTT
CDR3aa: CSGGREGLNTDTQYF

j_gene: TRBJ2-1
abundance: few
d_gene: TRBD2
v_gene: TRBV19
CDR3nt: TGTGCCAGTAGTATTGGTAGCGGGGACCCCTGGGATGAGCAGTTCTTC
CDR3aa: CASSIGSGDPWDEQFF

j_gene: TRBJ2-1
abundance: once
d_gene: TRBD2
v_gene: TRBV4-2
CDR3nt: TGTGCCAGCAGCCAAGATACTAGCGGGAGATCAAATGAGCAGTTCTTC
CDR3aa: CASSQDTSGRSNEQFF

j_gene: TRBJ2-7
abundance: NA
d_gene: TRBD1
v_gene: TRBV12-5
CDR3nt: TGTGCTAGTGGTTTGGTCGCTCGGACAGGGTATCGCTACGAGCAGTACTTC
CDR3aa: CASGLVARTGYRYEQYF

j_gene: TRBJ1-1
abundance: NA
d_gene: NA
v_gene: TRBV27
CDR3nt: TGTGCCAGCAGTGGAAACAGGTGGAACACTGAAGCTTTCTTT
CDR3aa: CASSGNRWNTEAFF

j_gene: TRBJ1-1
abundance: few
d_gene: NA
v_gene: TRBV6-6
CDR3nt: TGTGCCAGCAGCATGGGCCTTGAAGCTTTCTTT
CDR3aa: CASSMGLEAFF

j_gene: TRBJ2-2
abundance: NA
d_gene: NA
v_gene: TRBV6-6
CDR3nt: TGTGCCAGCAGTTACTTACAGGGAGGGACCGGGGAGCTGTTTTTT
CDR3aa: CASSYLQGGTGELFF

j_gene: TRBJ2-7
abundance: NA
d_gene: TRBD2
v_gene: TRBV3-1/TRBV3-2
CDR3nt: TGTGCCAGCAGCCAATCCGCAGCGGGAGGTGGTTACGAGCAGTACTTC
CDR3aa: CASSQSAAGGGYEQYF

j_gene: TRBJ2-7
abundance: NA
d_gene: TRBD2
v_gene: TRBV11-3
CDR3nt: TGTGCCAGCAGCCGGGGGAGGGCCGATTCTTACGAGCAGTACTTC
CDR3aa: CASSRGRADSYEQYF

j_gene: TRBJ2-7
abundance: once
d_gene: NA
v_gene: TRBV7-2
CDR3nt: TGTGCCAGCACCCCTCGTGGGTCTAGCGCCGCCTACGAGCAGTACTTC
CDR3aa: CASTPRGSSAAYEQYF

j_gene: TRBJ2-7
abundance: NA
d_gene: NA
v_gene: TRBV13
CDR3nt: TGTGCCAGCAGCTTAGGGCGGACCTACGAGCAGTACTTC
CDR3aa: CASSLGRTYEQYF

j_gene: TRBJ1-1
abundance: NA
d_gene: NA
v_gene: TRBV30
CDR3nt: TGTGCCTGGGACAAGATGAACACTGAAGCTTTCTTT
CDR3aa: CAWDKMNTEAFF

j_gene: TRBJ2-2
abundance: few
d_gene: NA
v_gene: TRBV19
CDR3nt: TGTGCCAGTAGTACAACTAGGAGCACCGGGGAGCTGTTTTTT
CDR3aa: CASSTTRSTGELFF

j_gene: TRBJ1-2
abundance: few
d_gene: NA
v_gene: TRBV3-1/TRBV3-2
CDR3nt: TGTGCCAGCAGCCAAGATTTAGTCGGAATCGAATGGGGATTTACCTTC
CDR3aa: CASSQDLVGIEWGFTF

j_gene: TRBJ2-5
abundance: NA
d_gene: TRBD2
v_gene: TRBV29-1
CDR3nt: TGCAGCGTAGACCGGACTAGCCAAGAGACCCAGTACTTC
CDR3aa: CSVDRTSQETQYF

j_gene: TRBJ2-3
abundance: NA
d_gene: TRBD1
v_gene: TRBV14
CDR3nt: TGTGCCAGCAGCGGTCTCAGGGGGCGAGATACGCAGTATTTT
CDR3aa: CASSGLRGRDTQYF

j_gene: TRBJ2-7
abundance: NA
d_gene: TRBD1
v_gene: TRBV2
CDR3nt: TGTGCCAGCAGTTTGGGACAGAGGATTTACGAGCAGTACTTC
CDR3aa: CASSLGQRIYEQYF

j_gene: TRBJ2-3
abundance: NA
d_gene: TRBD2
v_gene: TRBV3-1/TRBV3-2
CDR3nt: TGTGCCAGCAGCTATACCCTTCCGGGACTAGCGGGGAACACAGATACGCAGTATTTT
CDR3aa: CASSYTLPGLAGNTDTQYF

j_gene: TRBJ1-2
abundance: NA
d_gene: TRBD1
v_gene: TRBV7-2
CDR3nt: TGTGCCAGCAGCTCCGGGACAGGGGCAGGCTACACCTTC
CDR3aa: CASSSGTGAGYTF

j_gene: TRBJ1-4
abundance: NA
d_gene: NA
v_gene: TRBV28
CDR3nt: TGTGCCAGCAGTCCTGGGACCTTTAATGAAAAACTGTTTTTT
CDR3aa: CASSPGTFNEKLFF

j_gene: TRBJ2-1
abundance: NA
d_gene: NA
v_gene: TRBV11-3
CDR3nt: TGTGCCAGCAGCTTTGAAGGGTATGAGCAGTTCTTC
CDR3aa: CASSFEGYEQFF

j_gene: TRBJ1-5
abundance: NA
d_gene: NA
v_gene: TRBV5-1
CDR3nt: TGCGCCAGCAGCTTTGAAGGGGGAAGGGGTCAGCCCCAGCATTTT
CDR3aa: CASSFEGGRGQPQHF

j_gene: TRBJ2-1
abundance: few
d_gene: NA
v_gene: TRBV2
CDR3nt: TGTGCCAGCACCTTAGCCTATGAGCAGTTCTTC
CDR3aa: CASTLAYEQFF

j_gene: TRBJ2-1
abundance: few
d_gene: NA
v_gene: TRBV5-1
CDR3nt: TGCGCCAGCAGCTTGGATTCGGGGCGCCTCTACAATGAGCAGTTCTTC
CDR3aa: CASSLDSGRLYNEQFF

j_gene: TRBJ2-7
abundance: once
d_gene: NA
v_gene: TRBV5-6
CDR3nt: TGTGCCAGCAGCTTGGGAGTACATTTGGGGGGGCCCACCTACGAGCAGTACTTC
CDR3aa: CASSLGVHLGGPTYEQYF

j_gene: TRBJ2-7
abundance: NA
d_gene: NA
v_gene: TRBV5-1
CDR3nt: TGCGCCAGCAGCTTGTTACCGACCGTGAGCTCCTACGAGCAGTACTTC
CDR3aa: CASSLLPTVSSYEQYF

j_gene: TRBJ2-7
abundance: few
d_gene: TRBD2
v_gene: TRBV12-5
CDR3nt: TGTGCTAGTGGTTTGAGACTAGCTACGGAAACCTACGAGCAGTACTTC
CDR3aa: CASGLRLATETYEQYF

j_gene: TRBJ1-2
abundance: NA
d_gene: TRBD1
v_gene: TRBV12-3/TRBV12-4
CDR3nt: TGTGCCAGCAGCGACAGGGGTAGTGGCTACACCTTC
CDR3aa: CASSDRGSGYTF

j_gene: TRBJ2-3
abundance: NA
d_gene: NA
v_gene: TRBV19
CDR3nt: TGTGCCAGTAGTCGTACGGGCCCAGATACGCAGTATTTT
CDR3aa: CASSRTGPDTQYF

j_gene: TRBJ1-3
abundance: NA
d_gene: NA
v_gene: TRBV24-1
CDR3nt: TGTGCCACCAGTGGGGCCCCGGGCCAGACCTCTGGAAACACCATATATTTT
CDR3aa: CATSGAPGQTSGNTIYF

j_gene: TRBJ2-3
abundance: NA
d_gene: NA
v_gene: TRBV24-1
CDR3nt: TGTGCCACCAGTGATTTAGGAGGTAAAACAGATACGCAGTATTTT
CDR3aa: CATSDLGGKTDTQYF

j_gene: TRBJ2-2
abundance: NA
d_gene: NA
v_gene: TRBV12-3/TRBV12-4
CDR3nt: TGTGCCAGCAGGAACGGGATCGCCGGGGAGCTGTTTTTT
CDR3aa: CASRNGIAGELFF

j_gene: TRBJ1-5
abundance: NA
d_gene: NA
v_gene: TRBV6-1
CDR3nt: TGTGCCAGCAGTGAGTTTGTTGGACAGCCCCAGCATTTT
CDR3aa: CASSEFVGQPQHF

j_gene: TRBJ2-2
abundance: NA
d_gene: TRBD2
v_gene: TRBV25-1
CDR3nt: TGTGCTACTAGCGGGCCTGGGGACACCGGGGAGCTGTTTTTT
CDR3aa: CATSGPGDTGELFF

j_gene: TRBJ2-3
abundance: NA
d_gene: NA
v_gene: TRBV2
CDR3nt: TGTGCCAGCAGTATAGGTCCTGTAGGAGATACGCAGTATTTT
CDR3aa: CASSIGPVGDTQYF

j_gene: TRBJ1-5
abundance: NA
d_gene: NA
v_gene: TRBV30
CDR3nt: TGTGCCTGGAGTACGGGAAACAGAAGCAATCAGCCCCAGCATTTT
CDR3aa: CAWSTGNRSNQPQHF

j_gene: TRBJ1-1
abundance: few
d_gene: NA
v_gene: TRBV5-1
CDR3nt: TGCGCCAGCACCAAGGAGGCAGTTAACACTGAAGCTTTCTTT
CDR3aa: CASTKEAVNTEAFF

j_gene: TRBJ1-2
abundance: NA
d_gene: NA
v_gene: TRBV2
CDR3nt: TGTGCCAGCAGTGAACGTCAGGACCCCAACTATGGCTACACCTTC
CDR3aa: CASSERQDPNYGYTF

j_gene: TRBJ2-3
abundance: few
d_gene: NA
v_gene: TRBV5-1
CDR3nt: TGCGCCAGCACGCGGCAAACCCGCACAGATACGCAGTATTTT
CDR3aa: CASTRQTRTDTQYF

j_gene: TRBJ1-1
abundance: few
d_gene: NA
v_gene: TRBV29-1
CDR3nt: TGCAGCGTTGAATTCAGGTCGAACACTGAAGCTTTCTTT
CDR3aa: CSVEFRSNTEAFF

j_gene: TRBJ2-2
abundance: NA
d_gene: NA
v_gene: TRBV3-1/TRBV3-2
CDR3nt: TGTGCCAGCAGCCAAGAGAGTGGATGGGTACGGCCGGGCACCGGGGAGCTGTTTTTT
CDR3aa: CASSQESGWVRPGTGELFF

j_gene: TRBJ2-7
abundance: NA
d_gene: NA
v_gene: TRBV11-3
CDR3nt: TGTGCCAGCAGCCTAGGGGCAGGGAAGGTCAACGAGCAGTACTTC
CDR3aa: CASSLGAGKVNEQYF

j_gene: TRBJ1-1
abundance: NA
d_gene: NA
v_gene: TRBV9
CDR3nt: TGTGCCAGCAGCGAGGGGCTGAGGGAGACTGAAGCTTTCTTT
CDR3aa: CASSEGLRETEAFF

j_gene: TRBJ2-1
abundance: NA
d_gene: NA
v_gene: TRBV18
CDR3nt: TGTGCCAGCTCACCACCAATCGGTACCAACAATGAGCAGTTCTTC
CDR3aa: CASSPPIGTNNEQFF

j_gene: TRBJ2-7
abundance: NA
d_gene: TRBD1
v_gene: TRBV29-1
CDR3nt: TGCAGCACCCGGACAGGCGCCTACGAGCAGTACTTC
CDR3aa: CSTRTGAYEQYF

j_gene: TRBJ1-3
abundance: once
d_gene: TRBD1
v_gene: TRBV9
CDR3nt: TGTGCCAGCAGCGTAGAAAGGGGGCTTTCTGGAAACACCATATATTTT
CDR3aa: CASSVERGLSGNTIYF

j_gene: TRBJ2-2
abundance: NA
d_gene: NA
v_gene: TRBV3-1/TRBV3-2
CDR3nt: TGTGCCAGCAGCCACAGCTCCTACACCGGGGAGCTGTTTTTT
CDR3aa: CASSHSSYTGELFF

j_gene: TRBJ1-1
abundance: few
d_gene: NA
v_gene: TRBV27
CDR3nt: TGTGCCAGCAGTTCAGACAGGTCTCCGAACACTGAAGCTTTCTTT
CDR3aa: CASSSDRSPNTEAFF

j_gene: TRBJ2-5
abundance: few
d_gene: NA
v_gene: TRBV18
CDR3nt: TGTGCCAGCTCACCATCAGAAGAGACCCAGTACTTC
CDR3aa: CASSPSEETQYF

j_gene: TRBJ1-3
abundance: NA
d_gene: TRBD1
v_gene: TRBV19
CDR3nt: TGTGCCAGTAGACCGACAGGGGCCATCTCTGGAAACACCATATATTTT
CDR3aa: CASRPTGAISGNTIYF

j_gene: TRBJ2-3
abundance: NA
d_gene: NA
v_gene: TRBV5-1
CDR3nt: TGCGCCAGCAGCCCCGGACAGTACGGTTCAGATACGCAGTATTTT
CDR3aa: CASSPGQYGSDTQYF

j_gene: TRBJ1-1
abundance: NA
d_gene: TRBD1
v_gene: TRBV19
CDR3nt: TGTGCCAGTAGTCTTGGACAGGGTGGGATGAACACTGAAGCTTTCTTT
CDR3aa: CASSLGQGGMNTEAFF

j_gene: TRBJ1-5
abundance: NA
d_gene: TRBD1
v_gene: TRBV24-1
CDR3nt: TGTGCCACCAGTGAGGGGGACAGTGGGGGCAATCAGCCCCAGCATTTT
CDR3aa: CATSEGDSGGNQPQHF

j_gene: TRBJ2-1
abundance: few
d_gene: TRBD2
v_gene: TRBV6-5
CDR3nt: TGTGCCAGCAGTTACAGGGGACTAGCACTCTACAATGAGCAGTTCTTC
CDR3aa: CASSYRGLALYNEQFF

j_gene: TRBJ2-5
abundance: NA
d_gene: NA
v_gene: TRBV4-1
CDR3nt: TGCGCCAGCAGCCGGACGGCAGCAGAGACCCAGTACTTC
CDR3aa: CASSRTAAETQYF

j_gene: TRBJ2-3
abundance: NA
d_gene: TRBD2
v_gene: TRBV5-1
CDR3nt: TGCGCCAGCAGTCCCAGGACTAGCGGGAGCTCAGATACGCAGTATTTT
CDR3aa: CASSPRTSGSSDTQYF

j_gene: TRBJ2-1
abundance: few
d_gene: TRBD2
v_gene: TRBV2
CDR3nt: TGTGCCAGCAGCCTAGCGGGAGCGAATGAGCAGTTCTTC
CDR3aa: CASSLAGANEQFF

j_gene: TRBJ2-5
abundance: NA
d_gene: NA
v_gene: TRBV7-3
CDR3nt: TGTGCCAGCAGCTCTGTAGGTGGCCAGACCCAGTACTTC
CDR3aa: CASSSVGGQTQYF

j_gene: TRBJ2-5
abundance: NA
d_gene: NA
v_gene: TRBV6-5
CDR3nt: TGTGCCAGCAGATTAACCGACAACCAAGAGACCCAGTACTTC
CDR3aa: CASRLTDNQETQYF